This is a list of T cell receptor beta chains from one sample in a study of identical twins. TCRdb re-called the 5' RACE reads with MiXCR, one entry per CDR3 protein. The sample holds about 1.7 million distinct CDR3 sequences, less than 40% seen once. Specimen: cord blood. Receptors originate from a newborn girl in good health. CDR3s include the opening cysteine and the closing phenylalanine or tryptophan. Fields, in order: J gene, clone size, CDR3 length, D gene, V gene, CDR3 DNA, CDR3 protein. The D gene is left open where the match is weak. Expanded clones are given a class, and other clones once, few, many or no size at all.

J gene: TRBJ2-7; clone size: many; CDR3 length: 12; D gene: TRBD1; V gene: TRBV20-1; CDR3 DNA: TGCAGTGCCAAACAGGGGGCGGACGAGCAGTACTTC; CDR3 protein: CSAKQGADEQYF
J gene: TRBJ2-5; clone size: few; CDR3 length: 15; D gene: -; V gene: TRBV12-3/TRBV12-4; CDR3 DNA: TGTGCCAGCAGTTTGAAGGGCCCACCCCAAGAGACCCAGTACTTC; CDR3 protein: CASSLKGPPQETQYF
J gene: TRBJ2-1; clone size: few; CDR3 length: 16; D gene: TRBD2; V gene: TRBV12-3/TRBV12-4; CDR3 DNA: TGTGCCAGCAGTTCGGCTAGCGGGGGGGTCCACAATGAGCAGTTCTTC; CDR3 protein: CASSSASGGVHNEQFF
J gene: TRBJ1-5; clone size: -; CDR3 length: 17; D gene: TRBD1; V gene: TRBV18; CDR3 DNA: TGTGCCAGCTCACTTTCCGGGACAGCGGTTCAGGGACAGCCCCAGCATTTT; CDR3 protein: CASSLSGTAVQGQPQHF
J gene: TRBJ1-6; clone size: few; CDR3 length: 15; D gene: -; V gene: TRBV28; CDR3 DNA: TGTGCCAGCAGTTTATCGGACACCTATAATTCACCCCTCCACTTT; CDR3 protein: CASSLSDTYNSPLHF
J gene: TRBJ2-5; clone size: -; CDR3 length: 12; D gene: -; V gene: TRBV29-1; CDR3 DNA: TGCAGCGTTGAGGGCGATGAAGAGACCCAGTACTTC; CDR3 protein: CSVEGDEETQYF
J gene: TRBJ1-4; clone size: -; CDR3 length: 16; D gene: -; V gene: TRBV6-1; CDR3 DNA: TGTGCCAGCAGTGCGAATCCAGGAGGGGGGGGTGAAAAACTGTTTTTT; CDR3 protein: CASSANPGGGGEKLFF
J gene: TRBJ2-2; clone size: -; CDR3 length: 14; D gene: -; V gene: TRBV10-2; CDR3 DNA: TGCGCCAGCAGTGATCCGGGATCCACCGGGGAGCTGTTTTTT; CDR3 protein: CASSDPGSTGELFF
J gene: TRBJ1-5; clone size: -; CDR3 length: 16; D gene: -; V gene: TRBV3-1; CDR3 DNA: TGTGCCAGCAGCCAAGCCCCGGGGCTACCGAATCAGCCCCAGCATTTT; CDR3 protein: CASSQAPGLPNQPQHF
J gene: TRBJ2-7; clone size: few; CDR3 length: 15; D gene: -; V gene: TRBV4-2; CDR3 DNA: TGTGCCAGCAGCCAAGAGTTGGGGGGCCGGGGCGAGCAGTACTTC; CDR3 protein: CASSQELGGRGEQYF
J gene: TRBJ2-7; clone size: few; CDR3 length: 15; D gene: TRBD2; V gene: TRBV4-2; CDR3 DNA: TGTGCCAGCAGCCTTCTAGCGGGACGGCCCTACGAGCAGTACTTC; CDR3 protein: CASSLLAGRPYEQYF
J gene: TRBJ2-3; clone size: -; CDR3 length: 12; D gene: TRBD1; V gene: TRBV6-5; CDR3 DNA: TGTGCCAGCAGTTACGACAGGGGTACGCAGTATTTT; CDR3 protein: CASSYDRGTQYF
J gene: TRBJ1-6; clone size: -; CDR3 length: 15; D gene: -; V gene: TRBV14; CDR3 DNA: TGTGCCAGCAGCCCGGACGGCTCCTATAATTCACCCCTCCACTTT; CDR3 protein: CASSPDGSYNSPLHF
J gene: TRBJ1-2; clone size: -; CDR3 length: 12; D gene: -; V gene: TRBV5-1; CDR3 DNA: TGCGCCAGCAGGTTGGACAGCGAGGTCTACACCTTC; CDR3 protein: CASRLDSEVYTF
J gene: TRBJ1-1; clone size: -; CDR3 length: 11; D gene: -; V gene: TRBV30; CDR3 DNA: TGTGCCTGGAGTGTGGGGATTGAAGCTTTCTTT; CDR3 protein: CAWSVGIEAFF
J gene: TRBJ2-1; clone size: many; CDR3 length: 15; D gene: TRBD2; V gene: TRBV7-2; CDR3 DNA: TGCGCCAGCAGCTTGACTAGCGGGGCCTACAATGAGCAGTTCTTC; CDR3 protein: CASSLTSGAYNEQFF
J gene: TRBJ1-2; clone size: once; CDR3 length: 12; D gene: -; V gene: TRBV20-1; CDR3 DNA: TGCAGTGCTAGAGATCCCCGTCCGGGCTACACCTTC; CDR3 protein: CSARDPRPGYTF
J gene: TRBJ2-7; clone size: -; CDR3 length: 14; D gene: -; V gene: TRBV10-3; CDR3 DNA: TGTGCCATCAGTGAGTTTATGCTACGCTACGAGCAGTACTTC; CDR3 protein: CAISEFMLRYEQYF
J gene: TRBJ2-7; clone size: -; CDR3 length: 16; D gene: -; V gene: TRBV6-6; CDR3 DNA: TGTGCCAGCAGTTACCCTCACGGGGCGAGCTCCTACGAGCAGTACTTC; CDR3 protein: CASSYPHGASSYEQYF
J gene: TRBJ2-1; clone size: few; CDR3 length: 14; D gene: TRBD1; V gene: TRBV27; CDR3 DNA: TGTGCCAGCACCCCGGGACAGGGGAGAGGTGAGCAGTTCTTC; CDR3 protein: CASTPGQGRGEQFF
J gene: TRBJ1-2; clone size: many; CDR3 length: 12; D gene: -; V gene: TRBV10-3; CDR3 DNA: TGTGCCATCAGTGAGTTTAAAGGGGACTACACCTTC; CDR3 protein: CAISEFKGDYTF
J gene: TRBJ2-1; clone size: few; CDR3 length: 15; D gene: -; V gene: TRBV9; CDR3 DNA: TGTGCCAGCAGCGTAGGGACTACGCCCATCAATGAGCAGTTCTTC; CDR3 protein: CASSVGTTPINEQFF
J gene: TRBJ2-5; clone size: -; CDR3 length: 15; D gene: TRBD1; V gene: TRBV9; CDR3 DNA: TGTGCCAGCAGCGCCTTAGGGACAGGGGAAGAGACCCAGTACTTC; CDR3 protein: CASSALGTGEETQYF
J gene: TRBJ1-2; clone size: -; CDR3 length: 13; D gene: -; V gene: TRBV24-1; CDR3 DNA: TGTGCCACCAGTGTGACCACGGGGTATGGCTACACCTTC; CDR3 protein: CATSVTTGYGYTF
J gene: TRBJ2-5; clone size: few; CDR3 length: 15; D gene: -; V gene: TRBV9; CDR3 DNA: TGTGCCAGCAGCGTAGCTAACATCTGGCAAGAGACCCAGTACTTC; CDR3 protein: CASSVANIWQETQYF
J gene: TRBJ2-1; clone size: few; CDR3 length: 18; D gene: TRBD1; V gene: TRBV25-1; CDR3 DNA: TGTGCCAGCAGCGACAAAGGGGGCGGAACCTACTCCTACAATGAGCAGTTCTTC; CDR3 protein: CASSDKGGGTYSYNEQFF
J gene: TRBJ2-7; clone size: -; CDR3 length: 17; D gene: -; V gene: TRBV11-1; CDR3 DNA: TGTGCCAGCAGCTTAGAGCCCCATCGTAGCTCCTACAATGAGCAGTACTTC; CDR3 protein: CASSLEPHRSSYNEQYF
J gene: TRBJ2-1; clone size: few; CDR3 length: 14; D gene: -; V gene: TRBV20-1; CDR3 DNA: TGCAGTGCTAGAGTTCCTAGCCTCTACAATGAGCAGTTCTTC; CDR3 protein: CSARVPSLYNEQFF
J gene: TRBJ2-2; clone size: -; CDR3 length: 17; D gene: TRBD2; V gene: TRBV7-2; CDR3 DNA: TGTGCCAGCAGCTTAGAAGGTCGGGGGGTGAAAACCGGGGAGCTGTTTTTT; CDR3 protein: CASSLEGRGVKTGELFF
J gene: TRBJ1-2; clone size: -; CDR3 length: 15; D gene: -; V gene: TRBV5-5; CDR3 DNA: TGTGCCAGCAGCCCAGGACGGGTGGCAGGATATGGCTACACCTTC; CDR3 protein: CASSPGRVAGYGYTF
J gene: TRBJ2-3; clone size: few; CDR3 length: 16; D gene: TRBD2; V gene: TRBV7-2; CDR3 DNA: TGTGCCAGCAGCACGGGACTAGCGGGGGTCAGAGATACGCAGTATTTT; CDR3 protein: CASSTGLAGVRDTQYF
J gene: TRBJ2-5; clone size: -; CDR3 length: 16; D gene: TRBD1; V gene: TRBV7-8; CDR3 DNA: TGTGCCAGCAGCCTTATACGACAGGGGCTACAAGAGACCCAGTACTTC; CDR3 protein: CASSLIRQGLQETQYF
J gene: TRBJ2-3; clone size: -; CDR3 length: 14; D gene: -; V gene: TRBV7-6; CDR3 DNA: TGTGCCAGCAGCCCGAGAATAGAAACAGATACGCAGTATTTT; CDR3 protein: CASSPRIETDTQYF
J gene: TRBJ2-1; clone size: few; CDR3 length: 14; D gene: TRBD2; V gene: TRBV10-3; CDR3 DNA: TGTGCCATCAGGGGGACTAGCGGGAACGGTGAGCAGTTCTTC; CDR3 protein: CAIRGTSGNGEQFF
J gene: TRBJ2-7; clone size: -; CDR3 length: 15; D gene: -; V gene: TRBV12-3/TRBV12-4; CDR3 DNA: TGTGCCAGCAGTTTAAAACAGGCGCTATCCTACGAGCAGTACTTC; CDR3 protein: CASSLKQALSYEQYF
J gene: TRBJ2-5; clone size: few; CDR3 length: 14; D gene: -; V gene: TRBV4-2; CDR3 DNA: TGTGCCAGCAGCCCGGGTTACAACTCGGGGACCCAGTACTTC; CDR3 protein: CASSPGYNSGTQYF
J gene: TRBJ2-4; clone size: -; CDR3 length: 16; D gene: -; V gene: TRBV12-3/TRBV12-4; CDR3 DNA: TGTGCCAGCAGTGGTGGGCCTCAACGGGTCAAAAACATTCAGTACTTC; CDR3 protein: CASSGGPQRVKNIQYF
J gene: TRBJ1-1; clone size: many; CDR3 length: 13; D gene: -; V gene: TRBV7-2; CDR3 DNA: TGTGCCAGCAGCTTATTTAGGCTATCGGAGGCTTTCTTT; CDR3 protein: CASSLFRLSEAFF
J gene: TRBJ2-1; clone size: -; CDR3 length: 14; D gene: TRBD2; V gene: TRBV20-1; CDR3 DNA: TGCAGTGCCAAAAGGACTAGAAGTTACAATGAGCAGTTCTTC; CDR3 protein: CSAKRTRSYNEQFF
J gene: TRBJ1-2; clone size: -; CDR3 length: 13; D gene: -; V gene: TRBV28; CDR3 DNA: TGTGCCAGCAGTTTATTGGTTCCGAATGGCTACACCTTC; CDR3 protein: CASSLLVPNGYTF
J gene: TRBJ1-6; clone size: few; CDR3 length: 14; D gene: -; V gene: TRBV6-5; CDR3 DNA: TGTGCCAGCAGCCCCGGGGGCGGGAATTCACCCCTCCACTTT; CDR3 protein: CASSPGGGNSPLHF
J gene: TRBJ2-7; clone size: few; CDR3 length: 14; D gene: TRBD2; V gene: TRBV19; CDR3 DNA: TGTGCCAGTAGAGCGGGAGTTGGTGTATACGAGCAGTACTTC; CDR3 protein: CASRAGVGVYEQYF
J gene: TRBJ2-5; clone size: many; CDR3 length: 14; D gene: -; V gene: TRBV12-3/TRBV12-4; CDR3 DNA: TGTGCCAGCAGTTCCCACGGGTGGCAAGAGACCCAGTACTTC; CDR3 protein: CASSSHGWQETQYF
J gene: TRBJ1-2; clone size: -; CDR3 length: 13; D gene: TRBD1; V gene: TRBV20-1; CDR3 DNA: TGCAGTGCCCCGACAGGGCCCAAGGATGGCTACACCTTC; CDR3 protein: CSAPTGPKDGYTF
J gene: TRBJ1-2; clone size: -; CDR3 length: 14; D gene: -; V gene: TRBV5-1; CDR3 DNA: TGCGCCAGCAGCGGAGGACATAGGAACTGTGGCTACACCTTC; CDR3 protein: CASSGGHRNCGYTF
J gene: TRBJ1-6; clone size: few; CDR3 length: 17; D gene: -; V gene: TRBV27; CDR3 DNA: TGTGCCAGCAGCTCCTACGCGACAGCCCCCTTTAATTCACCCCTCCACTTT; CDR3 protein: CASSSYATAPFNSPLHF
J gene: TRBJ2-1; clone size: -; CDR3 length: 15; D gene: TRBD2; V gene: TRBV5-1; CDR3 DNA: TGCGCCAGCAGCTTGTTCCTAGCGGGAGTTGAAGAGCAGTTCTTC; CDR3 protein: CASSLFLAGVEEQFF
J gene: TRBJ2-1; clone size: few; CDR3 length: 15; D gene: -; V gene: TRBV28; CDR3 DNA: TGTGCCAGCAGTTTAAGTATCCGGGAGTGGGGTGAGCAGTTCTTC; CDR3 protein: CASSLSIREWGEQFF
J gene: TRBJ2-7; clone size: -; CDR3 length: 15; D gene: -; V gene: TRBV6-6; CDR3 DNA: TGTGCCAGCAGTTACTCCACAGGGAAAGCCTACGAGCAGTACTTC; CDR3 protein: CASSYSTGKAYEQYF
J gene: TRBJ2-7; clone size: few; CDR3 length: 15; D gene: -; V gene: TRBV12-3/TRBV12-4; CDR3 DNA: -; CDR3 protein: CASSSSTGVPYEQYF
J gene: TRBJ2-1; clone size: few; CDR3 length: 13; D gene: TRBD2; V gene: TRBV12-5; CDR3 DNA: TGTGCTAGTGCCCAGCGGGGCCGCAATGAGCAGTTCTTC; CDR3 protein: CASAQRGRNEQFF
J gene: TRBJ2-7; clone size: many; CDR3 length: 13; D gene: -; V gene: TRBV11-2; CDR3 DNA: TGTGCCAGCAGCTTTGCGACATCCTACGAGCAGTACTTC; CDR3 protein: CASSFATSYEQYF
J gene: TRBJ2-5; clone size: -; CDR3 length: 16; D gene: TRBD2; V gene: TRBV20-1; CDR3 DNA: TGCAGTGCTAGGGGGGGCCTAGCGGGAGTACAAGAGACCCAGTACTTC; CDR3 protein: CSARGGLAGVQETQYF
J gene: TRBJ2-1; clone size: -; CDR3 length: 15; D gene: -; V gene: TRBV6-5; CDR3 DNA: TGTGCCAGCAGTTTCCAGGGATCCACGTACAATGAGCAGTTCTTC; CDR3 protein: CASSFQGSTYNEQFF
J gene: TRBJ2-3; clone size: -; CDR3 length: 15; D gene: -; V gene: TRBV4-2; CDR3 DNA: TGTGCCAGCACCGTACGACTAGGGGACACAGATACGCAGTATTTT; CDR3 protein: CASTVRLGDTDTQYF
J gene: TRBJ2-7; clone size: -; CDR3 length: 14; D gene: -; V gene: TRBV3-1; CDR3 DNA: TGTGCCAGCAGCCAGGTTGAGGCATCCTACGAGCAGTACTTC; CDR3 protein: CASSQVEASYEQYF
J gene: TRBJ2-3; clone size: -; CDR3 length: 16; D gene: TRBD2; V gene: TRBV25-1; CDR3 DNA: TGTGCCAGCAGTGCCTTTGAAGCGGGGAGGACAGATACGCAGTATTTT; CDR3 protein: CASSAFEAGRTDTQYF
J gene: TRBJ2-1; clone size: -; CDR3 length: 17; D gene: TRBD2; V gene: TRBV20-1; CDR3 DNA: TGCAGCCAAATCCGGCTAGCGGGAGTCGGGGGGAACAATGAGCAGTTCTTC; CDR3 protein: CSQIRLAGVGGNNEQFF